Listed below are T cell receptor beta chains from one sample, sequenced in a study of response to subunit inactivated influenza vaccine. TCRdb fed the RT-PCR reads into MiXCR, producing one record per CDR3 protein. This table has a few hundred thousand distinct CDR3 sequences, 21% appearing once. The source was PBMCs from blood, collected less than 22 months after vaccination. The source is a man aged 45 to 75 who received an inactivated influenza vaccine. Each CDR3 is given with its conserved first and last residue.

V gene	J gene	CDR3 protein
TRBV20-1	TRBJ1-2	CSARDAGGYGYTF
TRBV28	TRBJ1-1	CASVGPGDSRGRAFF
TRBV20-1	TRBJ2-5	CSATRTGVRQETQYF
TRBV3-1	TRBJ2-1	CASSLQGSNEQFF
TRBV10-3	TRBJ1-2	CAISTSTLRGYGYTF
TRBV7-2	TRBJ2-5	CASSRRAGGPGETQYF
TRBV5-5	TRBJ2-1	CASSLGRGNSYNEQFF
TRBV10-3	TRBJ2-2	CAISESQSGELFF
TRBV5-1	TRBJ2-3	CASSTVAGRTDTQYF
TRBV5-1	TRBJ2-7	CASSYRDSTYEQYF
TRBV7-9	TRBJ1-6	CATKRPGENSPLHF
TRBV20-1	TRBJ1-5	CSARLLNQPQHF
TRBV27	TRBJ1-1	CASSFLGTMNTEAFF
TRBV4-1	TRBJ2-5	CASSQDGPTGAEETQYF
TRBV12-3/TRBV12-4	TRBJ1-3	CASNFGTGGNTIYF
TRBV5-6	TRBJ2-7	CASSLKSMSSYEQYF
TRBV18	TRBJ1-2	CASSPSWGPNYGYTF
TRBV5-1	TRBJ2-7	CASTGGQGPYEQYF
TRBV20-1	TRBJ1-2	CSASLGGDGYTF
TRBV27	TRBJ2-7	CASSLSPHYEQYF